Listed here is a single TCR beta chain. This sample was included in a study of blood T cell repertoires in COVID-19. Across the study: COVID-19 samples, acute and convalescent, were from the United States, Italy and Spain. Nucleic acid was either cDNA or gDNA, and it came from T cells, B-cell-depleted T cells, or PBMCs.

CDR3 length: 14 residues. The junction had 8 bases not matched to a gene; V was cut back by 7 bases and J by 5 bases. The germline gives CDR1 PRHDT, CDR2 FYEKMQ (reference sequence). In the authors' workflow: Nucleated cell number was recorded as an estimate derived from reference gene primer amplification. Only in-frame clones appear in the TCRdb table, and some are missing; sequencing was by immunoSEQ multiplex PCR. V and J calls and clone size are copied from that table; D and trimming were computed from the DNA. The data show around 30,000 clones, roughly three quarters seen once. The J gene is TRBJ2-7, the V gene TRBV13; TRBD1 agrees at 10 bases. Sequenced material: peripheral blood. The receptor comes from a woman in her 70s with acute or convalescent COVID-19. As DNA, the CDR3 is TGTGCCAGCAAAGGGGACAGGGGCGAAGACGAGCAGTACTTC. It specifies CASKGDRGEDEQYF.